Listed below are T cell receptor beta chains from one sample, sequenced in a study of blood T cell repertoires in COVID-19. Clones were read by immunoSEQ multiplex PCR, and TCRdb kept only the in-frame ones, dropping some. The table shows about 39,000 clones, with more than 75% occurring only once. The sample consisted of peripheral blood. The receptor source for this set is a man in his 70s with active or convalescent COVID-19. Each CDR3 is given with its conserved first and last residue. D genes are given only for firm matches. Size values are once, few and many counts, or a class for expanded clones, and some rows have none.

j_gene | abundance | len | v_gene | d_gene | CDR3aa | CDR3nt
TRBJ2-3 | NA | 16 | TRBV9 | TRBD2 | CASSVSGTRGQDTQYF | TGTGCCAGCAGCGTATCCGGGACTAGAGGGCAGGATACGCAGTATTTT
TRBJ1-2 | once | 19 | TRBV28 | NA | CASSSPSGGARRSRNGYTF | TGTGCCAGCAGTTCACCCAGCGGGGGGGCGCGAAGATCTCGAAATGGCTACACCTTC
TRBJ1-1 | few | 15 | TRBV3-1/TRBV3-2 | TRBD1 | CASRHRDRVNTEAFF | TGTGCCAGCAGACACCGGGACAGGGTAAACACTGAAGCTTTCTTT
TRBJ2-2 | NA | 13 | TRBV3-1/TRBV3-2 | NA | CASSHYSDEELFF | TGTGCCAGCAGCCATTACAGTGACGAGGAGCTGTTTTTT
TRBJ1-1 | few | 13 | TRBV5-1 | TRBD1 | CASSLGQGRKAFF | TGCGCCAGCAGCTTAGGACAGGGGCGAAAAGCTTTCTTT
TRBJ1-2 | NA | 13 | TRBV12-5 | TRBD1 | CASGSGTGLGYTF | TGTGCTAGTGGCTCCGGGACAGGGCTGGGCTACACCTTC
TRBJ1-6 | NA | 15 | TRBV14 | NA | CASSQVKQGYSPLHF | TGTGCCAGCAGCCAAGTGAAACAGGGTTATTCACCCCTCCACTTT
TRBJ2-7 | NA | 12 | TRBV6-5 | NA | CASSFAGGEQYF | TGTGCCAGCAGTTTCGCCGGGGGCGAGCAGTACTTC
TRBJ1-2 | once | 12 | TRBV25-1 | NA | CASRGGGDGYTF | TGTGCCAGCAGAGGGGGAGGGGACGGCTACACCTTC
TRBJ2-5 | NA | 17 | TRBV4-2 | TRBD2 | CASSQQLGGGDQETQYF | TGTGCCAGCAGCCAGCAACTTGGGGGGGGTGACCAAGAGACCCAGTACTTC
TRBJ2-2 | NA | 18 | TRBV28 | TRBD2 | CASSSSGGAGRNTGELFF | TGTGCCAGCAGTTCTAGCGGGGGGGCTGGGAGGAACACCGGGGAGCTGTTTTTT
TRBJ2-2 | NA | 15 | TRBV6-5 | TRBD1 | CASRSLTGSSGELFF | TGTGCCAGCAGAAGCCTGACAGGGTCAAGCGGGGAGCTGTTTTTT
TRBJ1-2 | NA | 14 | TRBV5-4 | NA | CASSLDRSDYGYTF | TGTGCCAGCAGCTTAGACAGGAGTGACTATGGCTACACCTTC
TRBJ1-6 | NA | 14 | TRBV10-3 | TRBD1 | CAISETGEGSPLHF | TGTGCCATCAGTGAGACAGGGGAAGGATCACCCCTCCACTTT
TRBJ1-1 | NA | 13 | TRBV11-2 | NA | CASSPGREVAAFF | TGTGCCAGCAGTCCGGGCAGGGAGGTAGCGGCTTTCTTT
TRBJ1-2 | NA | 14 | TRBV28 | NA | CASGAGAELYGYTF | TGTGCCAGCGGGGCGGGGGCGGAACTCTATGGCTACACCTTC
TRBJ1-1 | NA | 14 | TRBV5-5 | NA | CASSLREDNTEAFF | TGTGCCAGCAGCTTGCGGGAGGACAACACTGAAGCTTTCTTT
TRBJ1-3 | few | 13 | TRBV7-9 | NA | CASSPGGVITIYF | TGTGCCAGCAGCCCGGGAGGGGTAATCACCATATATTTT
TRBJ2-4 | NA | 16 | TRBV5-1 | NA | CASSASGAPTKNIQYF | TGCGCCAGCAGCGCCTCAGGGGCCCCAACCAAAAACATTCAGTACTTC
TRBJ2-7 | NA | 14 | TRBV5-1 | NA | CASSFGQLSYEQYF | TGCGCCAGCAGTTTCGGACAGCTATCCTACGAGCAGTACTTC
TRBJ1-6 | NA | 14 | TRBV30 | NA | CAWRRGSPNSPLHF | TGTGCCTGGAGAAGGGGCAGCCCTAATTCACCCCTCCACTTT
TRBJ2-1 | NA | 19 | TRBV27 | TRBD2 | CASSFSWTSGGTAYNEQFF | TGTGCCAGCAGTTTTTCATGGACTAGCGGGGGGACCGCCTACAATGAGCAGTTCTTC
TRBJ1-2 | few | 14 | TRBV6-2/TRBV6-3 | NA | CASSSDYGINGYTF | TGTGCCAGCAGTTCGGACTACGGAATAAACGGCTACACCTTC
TRBJ1-3 | NA | 13 | TRBV3-1/TRBV3-2 | NA | CASRAGSGNTIYF | TGTGCCAGCAGGGCGGGGTCAGGAAACACCATATATTTT
TRBJ2-5 | NA | 14 | TRBV10-3 | NA | CAISWRAVRETQYF | TGTGCCATCAGTTGGAGGGCGGTTAGAGAGACCCAGTACTTC
TRBJ1-6 | once | 15 | TRBV2 | NA | CASSEYGTQNSPLHF | TGTGCCAGCAGTGAATACGGGACACAAAATTCACCCCTCCACTTT
TRBJ1-2 | NA | 14 | TRBV6-5 | NA | CASSYTTGNYGYTF | TGTGCCAGCAGTTACACGACGGGGAACTATGGCTACACCTTC
TRBJ1-2 | NA | 12 | TRBV30 | NA | CAWSSQYYGYTF | TGTGCCTGGAGTAGTCAGTACTATGGCTACACCTTC
TRBJ2-1 | NA | 14 | TRBV4-2 | NA | CASSQESGLDEQFF | TGTGCCAGCAGCCAAGAGTCAGGGTTGGATGAGCAGTTCTTC
TRBJ1-6 | few | 14 | TRBV13 | NA | CASSRGGEDSPLHF | TGTGCCAGCAGCCGGGGAGGGGAGGATTCACCCCTCCACTTT
TRBJ1-3 | NA | 16 | TRBV7-6 | NA | CASSPWGGDSGNTIYF | TGTGCCAGCAGCCCCTGGGGCGGAGACTCTGGAAACACCATATATTTT
TRBJ1-2 | NA | 12 | TRBV3-1/TRBV3-2 | NA | CASGRGNYGYTF | TGTGCCAGCGGTAGGGGCAACTATGGCTACACCTTC
TRBJ2-2 | NA | 15 | TRBV19 | NA | CASSATPIFTGELFF | TGTGCCAGTAGTGCGACTCCCATCTTCACCGGGGAGCTGTTTTTT
TRBJ2-7 | NA | 17 | TRBV18 | NA | CASSPTAGLEQLYEQYF | TGTGCCAGCTCCCCGACTGCGGGGCTAGAGCAACTCTACGAGCAGTACTTC
TRBJ2-1 | NA | 14 | TRBV14 | TRBD1 | CASSHSGTENEQFF | TGTGCCAGCAGCCATTCCGGGACAGAAAATGAGCAGTTCTTC
TRBJ1-6 | NA | 16 | TRBV28 | NA | CASSLADSNYNSPLHF | TGTGCCAGCAGTTTAGCCGACAGTAACTATAATTCACCCCTCCACTTT
TRBJ2-7 | NA | 14 | TRBV4-2 | NA | CASSQDGIEGEQYF | TGTGCCAGCAGCCAAGATGGAATCGAGGGCGAGCAGTACTTC
TRBJ1-6 | NA | 16 | TRBV7-2 | NA | CASSAGTLRYNSPLHF | TGTGCCAGCAGCGCCGGGACTCTCCGTTATAATTCACCCCTCCACTTT
TRBJ1-4 | NA | 13 | TRBV6-1 | NA | CASSEWGTIGLFF | TGTGCCAGCAGTGAATGGGGGACTATTGGACTGTTTTTT
TRBJ1-1 | NA | 15 | TRBV27 | NA | CASNLVRRGVSEAFF | TGTGCCAGCAACCTTGTTCGGAGGGGAGTGTCTGAAGCTTTCTTT
TRBJ1-5 | NA | 14 | TRBV5-1 | NA | CASSRDGGDQPQHF | TGCGCCAGCAGCCGCGACGGGGGAGATCAGCCCCAGCATTTT
TRBJ1-1 | NA | 15 | TRBV5-1 | NA | CASSPTLTGHTEAFF | TGCGCCAGCAGCCCAACCCTGACAGGTCATACTGAAGCTTTCTTT
TRBJ2-5 | NA | 13 | TRBV6-5 | NA | CASSLGAAETQYF | TGTGCCAGCAGTTTGGGAGCGGCAGAGACCCAGTACTTC
TRBJ2-2 | NA | 15 | TRBV11-3 | TRBD1 | CASSSTGGPTGELFF | TGTGCCAGCAGCTCCACAGGGGGTCCCACCGGGGAGCTGTTTTTT
TRBJ2-1 | NA | 15 | TRBV27 | TRBD2 | CASSLSSGGANEQFF | TGTGCCAGCAGTTTATCTAGCGGGGGGGCCAATGAGCAGTTCTTC
TRBJ1-4 | NA | 16 | TRBV2 | TRBD1 | CASTRTGGEVNEKLFF | TGTGCCAGCACCCGGACAGGGGGCGAGGTTAATGAAAAACTGTTTTTT
TRBJ1-1 | NA | 11 | TRBV20-1 | NA | CRTSTGTEAFF | TGCAGAACTAGTACGGGCACTGAAGCTTTCTTT
TRBJ1-4 | NA | 12 | TRBV19 | NA | CASSTTGLKLFF | TGTGCCAGTAGTACTACAGGGTTAAAACTGTTTTTT
TRBJ2-7 | NA | 13 | TRBV6-5 | TRBD1 | CASRLGQSYEQYF | TGTGCCAGCAGATTGGGACAGTCCTACGAGCAGTACTTC
TRBJ2-5 | NA | 17 | TRBV11-2 | TRBD2 | CASSLSLAGASRETQYF | TGTGCCAGCAGCTTAAGTCTAGCGGGGGCTTCCAGGGAGACCCAGTACTTC
TRBJ2-3 | NA | 17 | TRBV5-1 | TRBD2 | CASSPVSGGGATDTQYF | TGCGCCAGCAGCCCAGTTTCAGGCGGGGGAGCCACAGATACGCAGTATTTT
TRBJ2-2 | few | 14 | TRBV9 | TRBD1 | CASSRTGGTGELFF | TGTGCCAGCAGCCGGACAGGGGGCACCGGGGAGCTGTTTTTT
TRBJ2-2 | NA | 14 | TRBV28 | NA | CASTTMGEAGELFF | TGTGCCAGCACCACTATGGGAGAGGCCGGGGAGCTGTTTTTT
TRBJ1-1 | NA | 13 | TRBV18 | NA | CASSPWAGTEAFF | TGTGCCAGCTCACCGTGGGCAGGGACTGAAGCTTTCTTT
TRBJ1-3 | NA | 17 | TRBV9 | TRBD1 | CASSAILGTGVGNTIYF | TGTGCCAGCAGCGCCATCCTAGGGACAGGGGTTGGAAACACCATATATTTT
TRBJ2-2 | NA | 20 | TRBV10-1 | TRBD2 | CAPGVGALAGGPCGTGELFF | TGCGCCCCTGGGGTAGGGGCACTAGCGGGGGGCCCCTGTGGCACCGGGGAGCTGTTTTTT
TRBJ2-7 | NA | 11 | TRBV29-1 | TRBD2 | CSARLAFEQYF | TGCAGCGCCCGACTAGCGTTCGAGCAGTACTTC
TRBJ2-2 | few | 15 | TRBV18 | NA | CASSPPQEIVGELFF | TGTGCCAGCTCGCCCCCACAGGAAATTGTCGGGGAGCTGTTTTTT
TRBJ2-2 | NA | 16 | TRBV5-1 | TRBD1 | CASSLMRDRGSGELFF | TGCGCCAGCAGCCTGATGCGGGACAGGGGATCCGGGGAGCTGTTTTTT
TRBJ2-5 | NA | 14 | TRBV10-3 | NA | CATHPGTLQETQYF | TGTGCCACCCATCCCGGGACTCTGCAAGAGACCCAGTACTTC